This T cell receptor (beta chain) is from a study of blood T cell repertoires in COVID-19. Study-wide context: T cells, B-cell-depleted T cells, or PBMCs supplied cDNA or gDNA.

Original methodology: Using reference gene primer amplification, nucleated cell counts were estimated. Sequencing was performed with immunoSEQ multiplex PCR; in TCRdb, only in-frame clones are kept and a portion is missing. For V, J and clone size, that table is used; D and trimming come from the DNA. The sample records about 180,000 clones, 75% to 85% being singletons. Germline CDR1 MGHRA, CDR2 YSYEKL. V dropped 5 bases and J dropped 7 bases, with 12 bases sitting between them. The CDR3 runs to 13 residues. Participants' own reports of clinical history determined their cohort assignment. Resolution of symptoms, clearance, or two negative PCRs was present in recovered Cohort 3 donors.

The V and J genes are TRBV4-1 and TRBJ1-5; no clear D. This TCR derives from a man in his fifties who had recovered from COVID-19. Sample: PBMCs or T cells enriched from blood (not recorded which). In DNA form, the CDR3 reads TGCGCCAGCAGCATCTTTTGGGCCCAGCCCCAGCATTTT. This gives the protein CASSIFWAQPQHF.